The rows below give T cell receptor beta chains drawn from one sample of a study of cytomegalovirus exposure and HLA in healthy donors. The method was immunoSEQ multiplex PCR; TCRdb's version includes in-frame clones alone and lacks a portion of them. This table holds about 87,000 clones, under 9% found once. Material: PBMCs. These receptor sequences come from a man between 50 and 59 years old in good health and CMV-seronegative. CDR3s include the opening cysteine and the closing phenylalanine or tryptophan. A D gene is named only where the DNA matches it firmly. Size is stated for part of the rows, as once, few or many counts, or as a class when the clone is expanded.

V gene: TRBV6-5
J gene: TRBJ1-1
clone size: few
D gene: TRBD1
CDR3 DNA: TGTGCCAGCAGCCCGCTATCAGGGGGAGCTTTCTTT
CDR3 protein: CASSPLSGGAFF

V gene: TRBV2
J gene: TRBJ1-2
clone size: -
D gene: -
CDR3 DNA: TGTGCCAGCAGGCGCCCCGGTACAGGGATCGGCTACACCTTC
CDR3 protein: CASRRPGTGIGYTF

V gene: TRBV23-1
J gene: TRBJ2-2
clone size: few
D gene: -
CDR3 DNA: TGCGCCAGCCCCGTCCACACGGACAGAAAAACGAACACCGGGGAGCTGTTTTTT
CDR3 protein: CASPVHTDRKTNTGELFF

V gene: TRBV10-3
J gene: TRBJ2-4
clone size: few
D gene: TRBD1
CDR3 DNA: TGTGCCATCAGTGATACCCGACAGGACAGGGAGCTTTTC
CDR3 protein: CAISDTRQDRELF

V gene: TRBV6-1
J gene: TRBJ2-5
clone size: -
D gene: TRBD2
CDR3 DNA: TGTGCCAGCAGTGAAGTAACTAGCGGGGGCCCTCTCCAAGAGACCCAGTACTTC
CDR3 protein: CASSEVTSGGPLQETQYF

V gene: TRBV5-6
J gene: TRBJ2-6
clone size: few
D gene: TRBD1
CDR3 DNA: TGTGCCAGCAGTCGTAAATCCCGGGACAGGGGAATAAACGTCCTGACTTTC
CDR3 protein: CASSRKSRDRGINVLTF

V gene: TRBV29-1
J gene: TRBJ2-3
clone size: few
D gene: -
CDR3 DNA: TGCAGCTGCCTTGGGCGGGGTAGCACAGATACGCAGTATTTT
CDR3 protein: CSCLGRGSTDTQYF

V gene: TRBV20-1
J gene: TRBJ1-4
clone size: -
D gene: -
CDR3 DNA: TGCAGTGCTAAGCGGGATGAAAAACTGTTTTTT
CDR3 protein: CSAKRDEKLFF

V gene: TRBV6-5
J gene: TRBJ1-2
clone size: -
D gene: -
CDR3 DNA: TGTGCCAGCAGTCCCCCGGGCTATGGCTACACCTTC
CDR3 protein: CASSPPGYGYTF

V gene: TRBV4-1
J gene: TRBJ1-3
clone size: few
D gene: TRBD1
CDR3 DNA: TGCGCCAGCAGCCAACCGACAGGGAGCTCTGGAAACACCATATATTTT
CDR3 protein: CASSQPTGSSGNTIYF

V gene: TRBV28
J gene: TRBJ1-1
clone size: -
D gene: -
CDR3 DNA: TGTGCCAGCAGTTCTTTAAGACTCATGAACACTGAAGCTTTCTTT
CDR3 protein: CASSSLRLMNTEAFF

V gene: TRBV6-5
J gene: TRBJ2-7
clone size: few
D gene: TRBD1
CDR3 DNA: TGTGCCAGCAGAAACGCACAGGGGCCGTACGAGCAGTACTTC
CDR3 protein: CASRNAQGPYEQYF

V gene: TRBV28
J gene: TRBJ1-6
clone size: few
D gene: TRBD1
CDR3 DNA: TGTGCCAGCAGTTCCGGGACAGATTCACCCCTCCACTTT
CDR3 protein: CASSSGTDSPLHF

V gene: TRBV7-2
J gene: TRBJ1-1
clone size: -
D gene: -
CDR3 DNA: TGTGCCAGCAGCTCGACCTCCACCTGGGGGGATAAGGGGTTT
CDR3 protein: CASSSTSTWGDKGF

V gene: TRBV15
J gene: TRBJ2-7
clone size: few
D gene: -
CDR3 DNA: TGTGCCACCAGCAGAGATACGGGTCTGGTCAGCCGCTCCTACGAGCAGTACTTC
CDR3 protein: CATSRDTGLVSRSYEQYF

V gene: TRBV29-1
J gene: TRBJ2-1
clone size: -
D gene: -
CDR3 DNA: TGCAGCGTTGATAGACAGTATAGCCCCAATGAGCAGTTCTTC
CDR3 protein: CSVDRQYSPNEQFF

V gene: TRBV7-2
J gene: TRBJ2-3
clone size: few
D gene: -
CDR3 DNA: TGTGCCAGCAGCTTGCGGAGTAGCACAGATACGCAGTATTTT
CDR3 protein: CASSLRSSTDTQYF

V gene: TRBV28
J gene: TRBJ2-1
clone size: few
D gene: -
CDR3 DNA: TGTGCCAGCAACGAACTAGGTAGAGAGGGTGAGCAGTTCTTC
CDR3 protein: CASNELGREGEQFF

V gene: TRBV27
J gene: TRBJ1-6
clone size: -
D gene: -
CDR3 DNA: TGTGCCAGCACTTTCACCAGGGGCAATAATTCACCCCTCCACTTT
CDR3 protein: CASTFTRGNNSPLHF

V gene: TRBV30
J gene: TRBJ2-3
clone size: few
D gene: TRBD2
CDR3 DNA: TGTGCCTCCACACCGGGACTAGCGGGAGCGGGAGATACGCAGTATTTT
CDR3 protein: CASTPGLAGAGDTQYF

V gene: TRBV4-1
J gene: TRBJ1-4
clone size: -
D gene: -
CDR3 DNA: TGCGCCAGCAGCCAAGATTTCAGGGGCGCGGGTGAAAAACTGTTTTTT
CDR3 protein: CASSQDFRGAGEKLFF

V gene: TRBV2
J gene: TRBJ1-4
clone size: -
D gene: -
CDR3 DNA: TGTGCCAGCAACAGGGATGAAGAAAAACTGTTTTTT
CDR3 protein: CASNRDEEKLFF

V gene: TRBV4-2
J gene: TRBJ2-3
clone size: -
D gene: -
CDR3 DNA: TGTGCCAGCAGCCAAGTGCAGGCATCTCGCACAGATACGCAGTATTTT
CDR3 protein: CASSQVQASRTDTQYF

V gene: TRBV18
J gene: TRBJ1-1
clone size: -
D gene: -
CDR3 DNA: TGTGCCAGCTCGGGTCCAGGGAACACTGAAGCTTTCTTT
CDR3 protein: CASSGPGNTEAFF

V gene: TRBV7-6
J gene: TRBJ1-1
clone size: -
D gene: TRBD1
CDR3 DNA: TGTGCCAGCAGCGCCGCGGGACAGGGGGCGAGCACTGAAGCTTTCTTT
CDR3 protein: CASSAAGQGASTEAFF

V gene: TRBV5-4
J gene: TRBJ2-1
clone size: few
D gene: TRBD2
CDR3 DNA: TGTGCCAGCAGTCGCACTCCAAGCGGGGGGGCCGAGTTCTTC
CDR3 protein: CASSRTPSGGAEFF

V gene: TRBV6-6
J gene: TRBJ2-7
clone size: -
D gene: TRBD2
CDR3 DNA: TGTGCCAGCAGTAGGGAGAGGGGGACTAGATGGGACGAGCAGTACTTC
CDR3 protein: CASSRERGTRWDEQYF

V gene: TRBV5-1
J gene: TRBJ2-3
clone size: few
D gene: TRBD2
CDR3 DNA: TGCGCCAGCAGTCGACCGGGACTAGGGGGAGATACGCAGTATTTT
CDR3 protein: CASSRPGLGGDTQYF

V gene: TRBV7-3
J gene: TRBJ2-1
clone size: few
D gene: TRBD2
CDR3 DNA: TGTGCCAGCAGCCCCTCCCCCCGGACTAGCGGCACCTACAATGAGCAGTTCTTC
CDR3 protein: CASSPSPRTSGTYNEQFF

V gene: TRBV5-5
J gene: TRBJ2-1
clone size: few
D gene: TRBD2
CDR3 DNA: TGTGCCAGCAGCGCCGGGGGGGGTACCTACAATGAGCAGTTCTTC
CDR3 protein: CASSAGGGTYNEQFF

V gene: TRBV6-1
J gene: TRBJ2-2
clone size: -
D gene: TRBD1
CDR3 DNA: TGTGCCAGCAGCTCCGGGACAGGGAGAACCGGGGAGCTGTTTTTT
CDR3 protein: CASSSGTGRTGELFF

V gene: TRBV11-2
J gene: TRBJ2-3
clone size: -
D gene: -
CDR3 DNA: TGTGCCAGCAGCCTAGGCCTGGGCAGGGGAACAGATACGCAGTATTTT
CDR3 protein: CASSLGLGRGTDTQYF

V gene: TRBV6-1
J gene: TRBJ1-3
clone size: few
D gene: -
CDR3 DNA: TGTGCCAGCAGTGAAGCAGTCCCGGCAGACTCCTCTGGAAACACCATATATTTT
CDR3 protein: CASSEAVPADSSGNTIYF

V gene: TRBV4-1
J gene: TRBJ1-1
clone size: -
D gene: -
CDR3 DNA: TGCGCCAGCAGCCAAGATAAGAACACTGAAGCTTTCTTT
CDR3 protein: CASSQDKNTEAFF

V gene: TRBV19
J gene: TRBJ1-5
clone size: -
D gene: -
CDR3 DNA: TGTGCCAGTACCCCGGCGGGGACTCGTCTGGCAGAGCCCCAGCATTTT
CDR3 protein: CASTPAGTRLAEPQHF

V gene: TRBV11-3
J gene: TRBJ2-6
clone size: few
D gene: -
CDR3 DNA: TGTGCCAGCAGCCCCGGCCGGGGGTCTTCCGGGGCCAACGTCCTGACTTTC
CDR3 protein: CASSPGRGSSGANVLTF

V gene: TRBV28
J gene: TRBJ2-7
clone size: -
D gene: -
CDR3 DNA: TGTGCCAGCAGTTTATATCACAGGGCCGCACCCTACGAGCAGTACTTC
CDR3 protein: CASSLYHRAAPYEQYF

V gene: TRBV5-1
J gene: TRBJ1-1
clone size: few
D gene: -
CDR3 DNA: TGCGCCAGCAGCTTGTACAGGTGGGACACTGAAGCTTTCTTT
CDR3 protein: CASSLYRWDTEAFF

V gene: TRBV19
J gene: TRBJ1-1
clone size: few
D gene: -
CDR3 DNA: TGTGCCAGTACCAGGGTGCCGGGGAACACTGAAGCTTTCTTT
CDR3 protein: CASTRVPGNTEAFF

V gene: TRBV19
J gene: TRBJ2-7
clone size: -
D gene: -
CDR3 DNA: TGTGCCAGTAGTCTGACTAGCTCCTACGAGCAGTACTTC
CDR3 protein: CASSLTSSYEQYF

V gene: TRBV28
J gene: TRBJ2-2
clone size: -
D gene: TRBD2
CDR3 DNA: TGTGCCAGCAGTTTATCGCCGGGAGGGCAGGCCGGGGAGCTGTTTTTT
CDR3 protein: CASSLSPGGQAGELFF

V gene: TRBV19
J gene: TRBJ1-4
clone size: -
D gene: -
CDR3 DNA: TGTGCCAGTAGTATAGAGACCCGTCACTCTAGTACTGAAAAACTGTTTTTT
CDR3 protein: CASSIETRHSSTEKLFF

V gene: TRBV6-1
J gene: TRBJ1-2
clone size: -
D gene: TRBD1
CDR3 DNA: TGTGCCAGCAGTTGGACAGGGGGCAGCTATGGCTACACCTTC
CDR3 protein: CASSWTGGSYGYTF

V gene: TRBV19
J gene: TRBJ1-1
clone size: -
D gene: -
CDR3 DNA: TGTGCCAGTAGTTCCGGACACCCCACTGAAGCTTTCTTT
CDR3 protein: CASSSGHPTEAFF

V gene: TRBV6-5
J gene: TRBJ2-7
clone size: -
D gene: -
CDR3 DNA: TGTGCCAGCAGTCCGGGACTCGGATCCTACGAGCAGTACTTC
CDR3 protein: CASSPGLGSYEQYF

V gene: TRBV6-5
J gene: TRBJ1-5
clone size: -
D gene: -
CDR3 DNA: TGTGCCAGCAGTGTCGAGGCAGGGAATCAGCCCCAGCATTTT
CDR3 protein: CASSVEAGNQPQHF

V gene: TRBV6-5
J gene: TRBJ1-2
clone size: -
D gene: -
CDR3 DNA: TGTGCCAGCACGCCCGGGGGGCGAGGCTACACCTTC
CDR3 protein: CASTPGGRGYTF

V gene: TRBV7-3
J gene: TRBJ2-2
clone size: -
D gene: -
CDR3 DNA: TGTGCCAGCAGCTTAAATCCTGGGCTCGGGGAGCTGTTTTTT
CDR3 protein: CASSLNPGLGELFF

V gene: TRBV6-1
J gene: TRBJ2-2
clone size: -
D gene: TRBD2
CDR3 DNA: TGTGCCAGCAGTCTATGGGGGGGAACCGGGGAGCTGTTTTTT
CDR3 protein: CASSLWGGTGELFF

V gene: TRBV10-2
J gene: TRBJ1-6
clone size: few
D gene: TRBD1
CDR3 DNA: TGCGCCAGCAGATTAGACAGGGGGCGAAGCTCCTATAATTCACCCCTCCACTTT
CDR3 protein: CASRLDRGRSSYNSPLHF